Detailed here is one T cell receptor beta chain. Antigen specificity is unknown. The CDR3 consists of 15 residues. From germline, CDR1 is SQVTM and CDR2 ANQGSEA. Trimming stripped 6 bases from V and 5 bases from J, with 20 bases between. This sample stems from a study of cytomegalovirus exposure and HLA in healthy donors. Primers: 60 Vbeta forward and 13 Jbeta reverse. Assay used: immunoSEQ multiplex PCR; TCRdb lists only in-frame clones, some missing. Among around 200,000 clones listed, about four fifths were seen once. Study results and caveats: Later analysis associated a missense DCLRE1C variant with TCR beta V- and J-gene trimming. The authors judged a highly shared variant cluster likely a sequencing artifact. Among TCR beta chains, those listed as cytomegalovirus-associated numbered over 150.

Specimen: PBMCs. This clonotype originated in a woman aged 45-65 years in good health and CMV-seropositive. This chain joins TRBV29-1 and TRBJ1-5; possibly TRBD1 for D (6 bases). The CDR3 DNA reads TGCAGCGTAACCAGGGGATCCGGGACCGATCAGCCCCAGCATTTT. Translating it yields CSVTRGSGTDQPQHF.